The T cell receptor (beta chain) under discussion was sequenced for a study of OX40 agonist ivuxolimab in advanced cancers. General study results and limits: Compared with CD4+, CD8+ T cells on average had more expanded clones.

Data came from immunoSEQ multiplex PCR; TCRdb stores just in-frame clones and leaves some out. The repertoire consists of about 37,000 clones, with almost 80% occurring once and the leading ten covering about 20%. Comments on this clone: What it binds is not known.

The material was CD4+ or CD8+ T cells sorted from blood, obtained in a trial of the OX40 agonist ivuxolimab. This TCR derives from an adult with an advanced solid tumor such as melanoma, head and neck, liver or kidney cancer.

The CDR3 here is CASSPPGGYYNEQFF. CDR3 sequence (DNA): TGCGCCAGCAGCCCTCCAGGGGGCTACTACAATGAGCAGTTCTTC. This chain joins TRBV4-1 and TRBJ2-1; 8 positions match TRBD1. Germline CDR1 is MGHRA and CDR2 is YSYEKL. Trimming cost V 4 bases and J 3 bases; bases outside gene matches: 5. CDR3 length equals 15 residues.